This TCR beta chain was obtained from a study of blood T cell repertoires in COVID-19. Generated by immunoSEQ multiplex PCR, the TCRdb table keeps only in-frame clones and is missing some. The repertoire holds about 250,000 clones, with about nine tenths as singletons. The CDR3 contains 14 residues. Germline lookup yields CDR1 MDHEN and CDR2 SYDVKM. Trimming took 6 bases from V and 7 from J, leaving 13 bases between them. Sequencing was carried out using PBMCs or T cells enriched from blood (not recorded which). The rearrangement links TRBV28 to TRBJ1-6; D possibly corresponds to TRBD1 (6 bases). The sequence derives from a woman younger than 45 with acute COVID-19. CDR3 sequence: CASRQDRLNSPLHF. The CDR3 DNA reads TGTGCCAGCAGGCAGGACAGACTCAATTCACCCCTCCACTTT.